The 30 T cell receptor beta chains given below trace back to one sample, sequenced in a study of Graves' ophthalmopathy and Graves' hyperthyroidism. TCR beta CDR3 regions were amplified from RNA transcripts. RT-PCR in the first round used HTBI primers; a second-round multiplex PCR followed. Each CDR3 protein gets one entry after TCRdb re-called the multiplex PCR reads with MiXCR. The repertoire holds hundreds of thousands of distinct CDR3 sequences, with approximately 39% as singletons. The material sequenced was peripheral blood. The receptors were sampled from an adult man with Graves' ophthalmopathy.

V gene TRBV7-3 combines with J gene TRBJ2-5; TRBD1 aligns across 8 bases. CDR3 size: 23 residues. CDR1 SGHTA and CDR2 FQGTGA come from the germline V gene. Trimming removed 1 base from V and 0 bases from J; junction bases left unmatched: 25. The CDR3 region is CASSLKVGGFGGQAMKYQETQYF. CDR3 nucleotides: TGTGCCAGCAGCTTAAAGGTTGGGGGGTTCGGGGGACAGGCTATGAAGTACCAAGAGACCCAGTACTTC.

V gene TRBV11-1 combines with J gene TRBJ1-5; a possible D gene is TRBD1 (5 bases). V lost 5 bases and J lost 4, with 9 bases in between. Per the germline V gene, CDR1 is SGHAT and CDR2 is FQDESV (reference sequence). There are 13 residues in the CDR3. CDR3 sequence reads: CASSTRGNQPQHF. The CDR3 coding sequence is TGTGCCAGCAGCACTCGGGGGAATCAGCCCCAGCATTTT.

At least ten counts were recorded for this clonotype. The chain links TRBV2 to TRBJ1-5; 7 bases align to TRBD1. CDR3 size: 13 residues. Germline CDR1 is SNHLY and CDR2 is FYNNEI. Unmatched junction bases numbered 8, after V lost 7 bases and J lost 8 bases. The CDR3 bases are TGTGCCAGCAAAAGACAGGGTTTGGAGCCCCAGCATTTT. It codes for CASKRQGLEPQHF. The full variable domain, in which reference TRBV2 and TRBJ1-5 provide the parts outside the CDR3, is EPEVTQTPSHQVTQMGQEVILRCVPISNHLYFYWYRQILGQKVEFLVSFYNNEISEKSEIFDDQFSVERPDGSNFTLKIRSTKLEDSAMYFCASKRQGLEPQHFGDGTRLSIL.

Notes on this clonotype: A read error is likely, as this CDR3 ends without the conserved phenylalanine or tryptophan. The chain has TRBV20-1 and TRBJ2-2; 8 positions agree with TRBD1. This CDR3 has 16 amino acids. With 0 bases clipped from V and 5 bases from J, the junction kept 8 bases outside the gene matches. CDR1 DFQATT and CDR2 SNEGSKA come from the germline V gene (reference sequence). The DNA for the CDR3 is TGCAGTGCTAGAGATTTGCAGGGGGCATTAACCGGGGAGCTGTTTTTG. Protein: CSARDLQGALTGELFL.

With regard to this clonotype: A read error is likely, as this CDR3 ends without the conserved phenylalanine or tryptophan. The limits of the CDR3 on the DNA are not certain, so only TCRdb's listed CDR3 is given. J is TRBJ2-7 and V is TRBV19; the table's TRBD2 call for D was not verified on the DNA. The length of the CDR3 is 11 amino acids, counting both ends. In germline, CDR1 is LNHDA, CDR2 SQIVND (reference sequence). The CDR3 sequence is CASSMPAGLAG.

This chain joins TRBV15 and TRBJ1-1; D is undetermined. The CDR3 is 10 residues long. The germline gives CDR1 LNHNV, CDR2 YYDKDF (reference sequence). With 4 bases removed from V and 11 bases from J, the gap between germline ends came to 8 bases. The CDR3, as DNA: TGTGCCACCAGCACATCGGGGGCTTTCTTT. Translated: CATSTSGAFF.

The J gene is TRBJ2-7, the V gene TRBV29-1; D remains unclear. The CDR3 has 11 residues. Deletions cut 4 bases from V and 5 bases from J, with 9 bases between. Germline assignment: CDR1 SQVTM and CDR2 ANQGSEA. This CDR3 is CSVGRSDEQYF. The DNA of the CDR3 is TGCAGCGTTGGCAGGAGCGACGAGCAGTACTTC.

At least ten counts were recorded for this clonotype. V usage is TRBV7-6 and J usage is TRBJ1-3; D gene uncertain. This CDR3 comprises 15 residues. Germline assignment: CDR1 SGHVS and CDR2 FNYEAQ. The V end was cut by 1 base, the J end by 4 bases, with 11 bases between. The CDR3, as DNA: TGTGCCAGCAGCTTAGTTGCAGGTGCCGGAAACACCATATATTTT. Amino acid sequence: CASSLVAGAGNTIYF. Full variable domain (rest looked up from reference TRBV7-6 and TRBJ1-3): GAGVSQSPRYKVTKRGQDVALRCDPISGHVSLYWYRQALGQGPEFLTYFNYEAQQDKSGLPNDRFSAERPEGSISTLTIQRTEQRDSAMYRCASSLVAGAGNTIYFGEGSWLTVV.

The gene calls are TRBV29-1 and TRBJ2-6; D is perhaps TRBD1 (6 bases). V shed 7 bases and J shed 0 bases, with 16 bases lying between them. The CDR3 length is 16 residues. Germline V gene data show CDR1 as SQVTM and CDR2 as ANQGSEA. The CDR3 DNA is TGCAGCGGAGAAGATACAGGGTACTCTGGGGCCAACGTCCTGACTTTC. It is translated as CSGEDTGYSGANVLTF.

This clonotype occurred many times. The chain links TRBV7-6 to TRBJ2-7; a weak D match, TRBD1 (5 bases). Trimming shortened V by 2 bases and J by 7 bases, and 15 bases separated the two germline ends. Germline V lookup: CDR1 SGHVS, CDR2 FNYEAQ. The CDR3 has 14 residues. The CDR3 region has the DNA TGTGCCAGCAGCTTATTCACAGGTCTGCAGGAGCAGTACTTC. It encodes CASSLFTGLQEQYF. The variable domain in full, with the rest retrieved from reference TRBV7-6 and TRBJ2-7, is GAGVSQSPRYKVTKRGQDVALRCDPISGHVSLYWYRQALGQGPEFLTYFNYEAQQDKSGLPNDRFSAERPEGSISTLTIQRTEQRDSAMYRCASSLFTGLQEQYFGPGTRLTVT.

This clonotype was recorded a few times. This chain joins TRBV12-3 or TRBV12-4 and TRBJ1-3, with a possible D match to TRBD1 (5 bases). V lost 6 bases and J 4 bases, leaving 13 bases between the germline ends. The CDR3 sequence is 14 residues long. The CDR3 is CASRGTLIGNTIYF. The CDR3 DNA follows: TGTGCCAGCAGGGGGACTCTAATAGGAAACACCATATATTTT.

The genes are TRBV14 and TRBJ2-2, with 7 nucleotides matching TRBD1. Germline CDR1 and CDR2: SGHDN and FVKESK. The V gene end was trimmed by 6 bases and the J gene end by 2 bases; junction bases not matched to a gene: 6. The CDR3 has 15 residues. The CDR3 spells CASRLGQTNTGELFF. For the CDR3, the DNA is TGTGCCAGCAGGCTGGGACAGACAAACACCGGGGAGCTGTTTTTT.

As to this clonotype: Germline and junction disagree at one end, which may indicate a read error. This chain joins TRBV10-1 and TRBJ2-7; 9 nucleotides match TRBD1. CDR1 and CDR2 (germline): WNHNN, SYGVQD (reference sequence). CDR3 length equals 14 residues. The CDR3 spells CASRTGTGRDEQYF. The CDR3 DNA is TGTGCCAGCAGAACCGGGACAGGGAGGGACGAGCAGTACTTC.

The chain employs TRBV27 and TRBJ2-7, with D maybe TRBD2 (5 bases). Germline-derived CDR1 and CDR2 are MNHEY and SMNVEV (reference sequence). V lost 5 bases and J lost 0, with 11 bases in between. The CDR3 runs 14 residues. The CDR3 DNA reads as TGTGCCAGCAGTAAAAGCGGAACCTCCTACGAGCAGTACTTC. As protein: CASSKSGTSYEQYF.

This clonotype was picked up many times. This chain joins TRBV10-3 and TRBJ1-3; D unresolved. Looked up from germline, CDR1 is ENHRY and CDR2 is SYGVKD. This CDR3 is 14 amino acids long. The V and J ends lost 6 bases and 3 bases respectively, with 12 bases between them. The CDR3 region is CAIRDGLGGNTIYF. The CDR3 DNA reads TGTGCCATCAGGGACGGCTTAGGTGGAAACACCATATATTTT.

Concerning this clonotype: It may be a read error: a sequence one base away is much more abundant. This is likely a read error, given that the CDR3 carries no conserved phenylalanine or tryptophan at its end. The chain joins TRBV5-1 to TRBJ2-7; D remains ambiguous. There are 13 residues in the CDR3. CDR1 and CDR2 from the germline V gene are SGHRS and YFSETQ. V dropped 3 bases and J dropped 7 bases, with 14 bases sitting between them. The CDR3 loop reads CASSSLPRMEQYC. DNA of the CDR3: TGCGCCAGCAGCTCGCTACCGCGCATGGAGCAGTACTGC.

The J gene is TRBJ2-5, the V gene TRBV20-1, with D hard to call. Per the germline V gene, CDR1 is DFQATT and CDR2 is SNEGSKA (reference sequence). The CDR3 totals 13 residues. Trimming pared 0 bases from V and 5 bases from J, leaving 10 bases between. CDR3 DNA: TGCAGTGCTAGAGATCCGGTCCGGGAGACCCAGTACTTC. It specifies CSARDPVRETQYF.

This clonotype was seen a few times. This chain joins TRBV6-6 and TRBJ2-7; D possibly corresponds to TRBD1 (5 bases). This CDR3 has 13 residues. Trimming stripped 3 bases from V and 6 bases from J, with 12 bases between. Germline CDR1 is MNHNY and CDR2 is SVGAGI (reference sequence). As DNA, the CDR3 is TGTGCCAGCAGTTATAAAGGGGTGGCCGAGCAGTACTTC. It encodes CASSYKGVAEQYF.

This clonotype was counted only a few times. The CDR3 is CASRPHYDDEKLFF. CDR3 nucleotide sequence: TGTGCCAGCAGGCCCCACTATGATGATGAAAAACTGTTTTTT. The V gene is TRBV6-6, the J gene TRBJ1-4, with unresolved D. V was shortened by 6 bases and J by 6 bases, with 14 bases between the two germline ends. Looked up from germline, CDR1 is MNHNY and CDR2 is SVGAGI (reference sequence). There are 14 residues in the CDR3.

This clonotype was counted ten times or more. The chain is built from TRBV9 and TRBJ2-5; D possibly matches TRBD1 or TRBD2 (5 bases each). This CDR3 is 15 amino acids long. Trimming cost V 3 bases and J 5 bases, with 17 bases left between them. Germline values: CDR1 SGDLS, CDR2 YYNGEE. In DNA, the CDR3 is TGTGCCAGCAGCGGAAGGGCAGGGCGGGTGGAGACCCAGTACTTC. Its protein product is CASSGRAGRVETQYF.

This clonotype showed up just a few times. V usage is TRBV19 and J usage is TRBJ2-2; 9 bases fit TRBD1. The CDR3 is made up of 17 amino acids. The junction had 13 bases not matched to a gene; V was cut back by 5 bases and J by 6 bases. The V gene's germline CDR1 is LNHDA and CDR2 SQIVND (reference sequence). This CDR3 reads CASSLTPGQGGAGELFF. The CDR3 DNA is TGTGCCAGTAGTCTTACTCCGGGACAGGGAGGCGCCGGGGAGCTGTTTTTT.

The sample holds a few counts of this clonotype. Sequence at one end of the junction differs from germline and may be a read error. The chain links TRBV5-1 to TRBJ1-4; the D gene is possibly TRBD1 (5 bases). CDR3 length: 15 residues. Germline CDR1 reads SGHRS; CDR2 reads YFSETQ. DNA of the CDR3: TGCACCAGCAGCTTGGTCCCAGGGACGAATGAAAAACTGTTTTTT. Translated: CTSSLVPGTNEKLFF.

This clonotype was recorded many times. The J gene is TRBJ1-2, the V gene TRBV5-6; D is ambiguous. Trimming left V 1 base short and J 4 bases short, with 14 bases between. The CDR3 is 15 amino acids. Germline V gene data show CDR1 as SGHDT and CDR2 as YYEEEE. The CDR3 loop is CASSLSPDGTYGYTF. CDR3 bases: TGTGCCAGCAGCTTGTCACCGGACGGTACCTATGGCTACACCTTC.

The CDR3 DNA follows: TGCGCCAGCAGCCGAGATACGGGCTACTATGGCTACACCTTC. Translation: CASSRDTGYYGYTF. The chain joins TRBV4-3 to TRBJ1-2; D not certain. Germline CDR1 LGHNA, CDR2 YSLEER. The CDR3 consists of 14 residues. V dropped 4 bases and J dropped 3 bases, with 12 bases sitting between them.

Ten or more counts support this clonotype. The chain is built from TRBV25-1 and TRBJ1-1; TRBD1 matches 8 bases. Germline trimming cut 2 bases from V and 14 bases from J; bases unmatched to any gene: 7. Per the germline V gene, CDR1 is MGHDK and CDR2 is SYGVNS. The CDR3 runs 12 residues. The CDR3: CASSETTGETFF. The CDR3 DNA sequence: TGTGCCAGCAGTGAAACGACAGGGGAAACGTTCTTT.

The V call is TRBV4-3, the J call TRBJ1-1; D call uncertain. The V and J ends lost 3 bases and 6 bases respectively, with 17 bases between them. This CDR3 is 15 amino acids long. Germline-derived CDR1 and CDR2 are LGHNA and YSLEER. The CDR3, as DNA: TGCGCCAGCAGCCAGCCCCCTGCGGGATTCGCTGAAGCTTTCTTT. It encodes CASSQPPAGFAEAFF.

The chain links TRBV10-3 to TRBJ1-2; no clear D gene. CDR1 ENHRY and CDR2 SYGVKD come from the germline V gene. Trimming took 6 bases from V and 0 from J, leaving 11 bases between them. The CDR3 loop spans 14 amino acids. CDR3 residues: CAISNQAPNYGYTF. The DNA of the CDR3 is TGTGCCATCAGCAACCAGGCCCCTAACTATGGCTACACCTTC.

The chain employs TRBV12-5 and TRBJ1-4; 12 nucleotides match TRBD1. J lost 6 bases, V lost 0 bases, and 8 bases had no gene match. In germline, CDR1 is LGHNT, CDR2 FRNRAP. The CDR3 has 18 amino acids. The CDR3 DNA reads as TGTGCTAGTGGTTTGGTACTTGGGACAGGGGGCGCCCATGAAAAACTGTTTTTT. Translation gives CASGLVLGTGGAHEKLFF.

The sample holds many counts of this clonotype. The chain employs TRBV5-1 and TRBJ2-7; D perhaps matches TRBD2 (5 bases). The CDR3 has 15 residues. In germline, CDR1 is SGHRS, CDR2 YFSETQ. The V end lost 0 bases, the J end lost 3 bases, and 13 bases lay between the germline ends. CDR3 in DNA: TGCGCCAGCAGCTTGGTGACGCCAGGAGGCTACGAGCAGTACTTC. Translating gives CASSLVTPGGYEQYF. Complete variable domain (other parts from reference TRBV5-1 and TRBJ2-7): KAGVTQTPRYLIKTRGQQVTLSCSPISGHRSVSWYQQTPGQGLQFLFEYFSETQRNKGNFPGRFSGRQFSNSRSEMNVSTLELGDSALYLCASSLVTPGGYEQYFGPGTRLTVT.

This clonotype was recorded at least ten times. The chain has TRBV29-1 and TRBJ2-5; TRBD2 agrees at 7 bases. Per germline, CDR1 SQVTM and CDR2 ANQGSEA. The CDR3 is made up of 12 amino acids. V lost 7 bases to trimming and J lost 1 base; unmatched junction nucleotides: 3. The CDR3 spells CSASGVQETQYF. CDR3 sequence (DNA): TGCAGCGCTAGCGGTGTCCAAGAGACCCAGTACTTC.